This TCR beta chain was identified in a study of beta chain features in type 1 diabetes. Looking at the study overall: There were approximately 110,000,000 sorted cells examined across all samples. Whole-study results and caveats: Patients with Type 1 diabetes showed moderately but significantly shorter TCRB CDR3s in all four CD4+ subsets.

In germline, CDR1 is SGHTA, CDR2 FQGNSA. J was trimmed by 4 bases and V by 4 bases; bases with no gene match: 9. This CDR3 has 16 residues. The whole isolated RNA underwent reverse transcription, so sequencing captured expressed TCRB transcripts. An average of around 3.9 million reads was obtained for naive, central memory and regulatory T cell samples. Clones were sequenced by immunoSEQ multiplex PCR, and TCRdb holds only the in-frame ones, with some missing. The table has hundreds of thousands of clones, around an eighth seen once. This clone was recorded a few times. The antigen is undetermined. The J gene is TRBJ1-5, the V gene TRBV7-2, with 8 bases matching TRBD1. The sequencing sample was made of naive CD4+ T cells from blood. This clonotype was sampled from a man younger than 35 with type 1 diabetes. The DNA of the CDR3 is TGTGCCAGCAGCTCCCACCGGACAGGGAGTAATCAGCCCCAGCATTTT. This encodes CASSSHRTGSNQPQHF.